One and the same sample provided the 12 T cell receptor beta chains below, sequenced in a study of T-cell memory formation after mild COVID-19. Using its own MiXCR run on the 5' RACE reads, TCRdb lists one record per CDR3 protein. The table shows roughly 380,000 distinct CDR3 sequences, with around 27% occurring only once. The specimen was PBMCs or a T cell subset sorted from them (not recorded which). These receptors came from an adult woman who had mild COVID-19 (a few samples of this study predate the infection). Cell type and time point are not known.

This clonotype was counted only a few times. V gene TRBV29-1 combines with J gene TRBJ2-1; the D is unclear. Trimming cost V 8 bases and J 2 bases, with 10 bases left between them. This CDR3 has 12 residues. CDR1 and CDR2 (germline): SQVTM, ANQGSEA. For the CDR3, the DNA is TGCAGCCTCGTGTTGCCCTACAATGAGCAGTTCTTC. The encoded protein is CSLVLPYNEQFF.

This chain uses TRBV12-3 or TRBV12-4 with TRBJ2-1; D not certain. This CDR3 region has 14 residues. Trimming removed 5 bases at V and 8 bases at J, with 16 bases between. DNA of the CDR3: TGTGCCAGCAGTCCCCATGGTAAGGGCGATGAGCAGTTCTTC. Translating gives CASSPHGKGDEQFF.

This clonotype has a count of ten or more. The CDR3 DNA is TGTGCCAGCTCACCGGACAGGGTCAACACTGAAGCTTTCTTT. Protein: CASSPDRVNTEAFF. The chain carries TRBV12-3 or TRBV12-4 and TRBJ1-1; TRBD1 matches 8 bases. This CDR3 comprises 14 residues. The J segment lost 2 bases and the V segment lost 8 bases, leaving 7 bases of the junction unmatched.

This clonotype was counted between two and nine times. The chain carries TRBV7-9 and TRBJ2-5; D remains ambiguous. CDR3 length: 16 amino acids. The germline V gene encodes CDR1 SEHNR and CDR2 FQNEAQ (reference sequence). V shed 5 bases and J shed 2 bases, with 18 bases lying between them. CDR3 sequence (DNA): TGTGCCAGCAGCCTCCCCACGACCGAGGTGCAAGAGACCCAGTACTTC. Translating it yields CASSLPTTEVQETQYF.

This clonotype was seen repeatedly, ten times or more. The chain combines TRBV7-2 with TRBJ2-7, with unresolved D. The CDR3 totals 13 residues. Trimming stripped 3 bases from V and 3 bases from J, with 9 bases between. Germline CDR1 SGHTA, CDR2 FQGNSA. CDR3 residues: CASSFTLNYEQYF. DNA for the CDR3: TGTGCCAGCAGCTTTACTCTCAACTACGAGCAGTACTTC.

Only a few counts were recorded for this clonotype. The V gene is TRBV5-1, the J gene TRBJ2-2; a weak D match, TRBD1 (5 bases). Trimming removed 0 bases at V and 1 base at J, with 10 bases between. CDR1 and CDR2 from the germline V gene are SGHRS and YFSETQ. The CDR3 has 16 residues. The CDR3 nucleotides read TGCGCCAGCAGCTTGGAGGTTCAGGGGAACACCGGGGAGCTGTTTTTT. Translated: CASSLEVQGNTGELFF.

The chain joins TRBV7-9 to TRBJ2-1, with 8 bases identical to TRBD2. This CDR3 contains 15 residues. Germline loops: CDR1 SEHNR, CDR2 FQNEAQ (reference sequence). Trimming removed 3 bases from V and 7 bases from J; junction bases left unmatched: 8. This CDR3 reads CASSLYTGGSNEQFF. As DNA, the CDR3 is TGTGCCAGCAGCTTGTATACGGGAGGGAGTAATGAGCAGTTCTTC.

This clonotype was found a few times. The V and J genes are TRBV9 and TRBJ2-5; TRBD2 matches 7 bases. V was pared by 3 bases and J by 3 bases, with 11 bases of the junction left unmatched. The CDR3 totals 16 residues. CDR1 SGDLS and CDR2 YYNGEE come from the germline V gene. The CDR3 DNA sequence: TGTGCCAGCAGCGCCCGGGGACGGGGGAGGGAAGAGACCCAGTACTTC. This encodes CASSARGRGREETQYF.

Regarding this clonotype: Sequence at one end of the junction differs from germline and may be a read error. This chain joins TRBV5-1 and TRBJ1-5; a weak D match, TRBD1 (6 bases). The germline gives CDR1 SGHRS, CDR2 YFSETQ. This CDR3 has 15 amino acids. Written as DNA, the CDR3 is TGCGCCAGCAGTTTGGGGGCAGGGCTGCAACAGCCCCAGCATTTT. As protein: CASSLGAGLQQPQHF.

The chain employs TRBV7-9 and TRBJ2-5; 7 bases are a match to TRBD1. In germline, CDR1 is SEHNR, CDR2 FQNEAQ (reference sequence). After removal of 5 bases from V and 3 bases from J, the junction contained 9 bases not matched to a gene. This CDR3 has 15 amino acids. The CDR3 sequence: CASSDRWTGEETQYF. The DNA for the CDR3 is TGTGCCAGCAGCGATAGGTGGACAGGAGAAGAGACCCAGTACTTC.

This clonotype occurred a few times. V usage is TRBV7-3 and J usage is TRBJ2-1, with 12 bases aligning to TRBD2. After removal of 5 bases from V and 7 bases from J, the junction contained 6 bases not matched to a gene. Germline lookup yields CDR1 SGHTA and CDR2 FQGTGA. This CDR3 has 15 residues. The CDR3 DNA reads as TGTGCCAGCAGCCGGACTAGCGGGATTGGAAATGAGCAGTTCTTC. As protein: CASSRTSGIGNEQFF.

The chain employs TRBV7-3 and TRBJ2-3; the match to TRBD2 covers 7 bases. Germline trimming cut 3 bases from V and 4 bases from J; bases unmatched to any gene: 10. This CDR3 region has 16 residues. Germline CDR1 is SGHTA and CDR2 is FQGTGA. The CDR3 loop is CASSFTGTTSADTQYF. As DNA, the CDR3 is TGTGCCAGCAGCTTCACCGGGACTACCTCCGCAGATACGCAGTATTTT.